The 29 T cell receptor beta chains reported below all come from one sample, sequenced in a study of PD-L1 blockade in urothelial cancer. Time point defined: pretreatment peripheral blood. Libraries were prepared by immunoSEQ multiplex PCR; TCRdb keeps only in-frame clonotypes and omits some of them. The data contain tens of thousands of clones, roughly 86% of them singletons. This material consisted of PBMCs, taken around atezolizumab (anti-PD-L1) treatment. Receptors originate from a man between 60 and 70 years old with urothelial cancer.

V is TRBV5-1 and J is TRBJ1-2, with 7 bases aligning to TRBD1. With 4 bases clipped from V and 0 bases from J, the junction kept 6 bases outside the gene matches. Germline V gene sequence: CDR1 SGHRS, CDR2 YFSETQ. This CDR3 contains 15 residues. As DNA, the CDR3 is TGCGCCAGCAGCGTCGACAGGGCCGCTAACTATGGCTACACCTTC. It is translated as CASSVDRAANYGYTF. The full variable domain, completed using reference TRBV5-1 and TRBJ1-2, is KAGVTQTPRYLIKTRGQQVTLSCSPISGHRSVSWYQQTPGQGLQFLFEYFSETQRNKGNFPGRFSGRQFSNSRSEMNVSTLELGDSALYLCASSVDRAANYGYTFGSGTRLTVV.

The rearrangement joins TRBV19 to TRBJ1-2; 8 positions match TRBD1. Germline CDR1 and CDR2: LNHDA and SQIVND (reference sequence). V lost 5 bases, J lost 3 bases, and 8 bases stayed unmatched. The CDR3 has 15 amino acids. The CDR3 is CASSARTDRDYGYTF. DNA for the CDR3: TGTGCCAGTAGTGCCAGAACGGACAGGGACTATGGCTACACCTTC.

CDR3 amino acids: CASSPDRGTLDIQYF. The CDR3 DNA sequence: TGCGCCAGCAGCCCGGACAGGGGTACGTTGGACATTCAGTACTTC. The gene calls are TRBV5-1 and TRBJ2-4; 9 positions agree with TRBD1. Germline V gene data show CDR1 as SGHRS and CDR2 as YFSETQ. After removal of 4 bases from V and 8 bases from J, the junction contained 10 bases not matched to a gene. The CDR3 has 15 residues.

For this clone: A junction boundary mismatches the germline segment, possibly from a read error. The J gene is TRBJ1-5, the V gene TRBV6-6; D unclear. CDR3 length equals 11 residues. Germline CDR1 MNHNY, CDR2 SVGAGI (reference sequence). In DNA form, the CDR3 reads TGTGCCAGCATCCACGGTCAGGCCCAGCATTTT. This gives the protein CASIHGQAQHF.

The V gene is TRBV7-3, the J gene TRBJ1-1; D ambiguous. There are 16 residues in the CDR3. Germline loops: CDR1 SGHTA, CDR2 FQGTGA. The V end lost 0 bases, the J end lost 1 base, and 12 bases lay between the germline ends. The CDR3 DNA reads TGTGCCAGCAGCTTAACGGGAGGAGTAGGGAACACTGAAGCTTTCTTT. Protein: CASSLTGGVGNTEAFF.

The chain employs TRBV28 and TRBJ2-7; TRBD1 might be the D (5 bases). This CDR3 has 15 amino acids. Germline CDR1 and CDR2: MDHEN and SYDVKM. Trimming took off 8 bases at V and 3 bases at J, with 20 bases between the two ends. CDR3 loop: CASYPRGLLGYEQYF. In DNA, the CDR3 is TGTGCCAGCTACCCAAGGGGCCTCCTCGGCTACGAGCAGTACTTC.

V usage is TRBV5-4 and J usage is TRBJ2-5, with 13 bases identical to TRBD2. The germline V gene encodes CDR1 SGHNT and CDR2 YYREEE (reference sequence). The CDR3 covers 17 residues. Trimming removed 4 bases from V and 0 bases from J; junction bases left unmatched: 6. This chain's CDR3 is CASSTGLAGANQETQYF. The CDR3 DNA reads TGTGCCAGCAGCACCGGACTAGCGGGGGCGAACCAAGAGACCCAGTACTTC. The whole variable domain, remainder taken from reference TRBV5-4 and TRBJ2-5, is ETGVTQSPTHLIKTRGQQVTLRCSSQSGHNTVSWYQQALGQGPQFIFQYYREEENGRGNFPPRFSGLQFPNYSSELNVNALELDDSALYLCASSTGLAGANQETQYFGPGTRLLVL.

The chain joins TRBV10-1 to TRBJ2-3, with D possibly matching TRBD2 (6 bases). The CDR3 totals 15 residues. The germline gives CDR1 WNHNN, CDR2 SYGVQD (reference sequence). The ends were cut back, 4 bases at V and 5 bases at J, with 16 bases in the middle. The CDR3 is CASSGVGGSGDTQYF. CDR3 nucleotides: TGCGCCAGCAGTGGTGTCGGGGGTAGTGGAGATACGCAGTATTTT.

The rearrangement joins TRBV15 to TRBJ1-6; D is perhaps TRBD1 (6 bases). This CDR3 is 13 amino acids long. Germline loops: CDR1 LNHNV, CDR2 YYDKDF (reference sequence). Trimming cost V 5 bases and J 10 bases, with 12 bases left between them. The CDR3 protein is CATSLGARSPLHF. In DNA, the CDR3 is TGTGCCACCAGCCTGGGGGCACGGTCACCCCTCCACTTT.

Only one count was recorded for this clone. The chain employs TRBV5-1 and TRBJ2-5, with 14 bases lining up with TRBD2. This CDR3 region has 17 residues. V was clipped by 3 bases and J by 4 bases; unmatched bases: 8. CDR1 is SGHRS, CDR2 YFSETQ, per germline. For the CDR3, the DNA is TGCGCCAGCAGCTCCGGACTAGCGGGGGGTCTGGGAGAGACCCAGTACTTC. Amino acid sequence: CASSSGLAGGLGETQYF.

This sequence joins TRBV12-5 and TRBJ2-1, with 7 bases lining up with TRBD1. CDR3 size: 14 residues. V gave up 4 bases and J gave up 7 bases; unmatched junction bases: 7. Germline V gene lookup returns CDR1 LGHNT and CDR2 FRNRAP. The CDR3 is CASGSTTGSNEQFF. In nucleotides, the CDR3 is TGTGCTAGTGGTTCAACGACAGGGAGTAATGAGCAGTTCTTC. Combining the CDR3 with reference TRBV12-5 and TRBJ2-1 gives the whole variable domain DARVTQTPRHKVTEMGQEVTMRCQPILGHNTVFWYRQTMMQGLELLAYFRNRAPLDDSGMPKDRFSAEMPDATLATLKIQPSEPRDSAVYFCASGSTTGSNEQFFGPGTRLTVL.

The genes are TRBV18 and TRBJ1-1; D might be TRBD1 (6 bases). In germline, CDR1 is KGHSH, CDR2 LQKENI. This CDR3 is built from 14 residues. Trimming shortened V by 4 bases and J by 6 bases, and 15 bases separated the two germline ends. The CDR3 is CASSRSGQLAEAFF. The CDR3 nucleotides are TGTGCCAGCTCACGATCCGGACAGCTCGCTGAAGCTTTCTTT.

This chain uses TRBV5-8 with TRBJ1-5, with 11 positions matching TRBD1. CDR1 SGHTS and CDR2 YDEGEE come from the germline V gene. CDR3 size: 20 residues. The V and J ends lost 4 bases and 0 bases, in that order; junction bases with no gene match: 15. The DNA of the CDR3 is TGTGCCAGCAGCCTCAATTTCGGGGGACAGGGGGAATATAGCAATCAGCCCCAGCATTTT. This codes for CASSLNFGGQGEYSNQPQHF.

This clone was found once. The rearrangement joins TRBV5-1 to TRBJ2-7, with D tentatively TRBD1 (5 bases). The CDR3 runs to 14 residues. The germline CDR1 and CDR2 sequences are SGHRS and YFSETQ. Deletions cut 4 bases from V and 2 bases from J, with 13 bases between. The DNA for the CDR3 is TGCGCCAGCAGCCCGTGGACATATACCTACGAGCAGTACTTC. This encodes CASSPWTYTYEQYF. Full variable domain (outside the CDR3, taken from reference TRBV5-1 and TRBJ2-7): KAGVTQTPRYLIKTRGQQVTLSCSPISGHRSVSWYQQTPGQGLQFLFEYFSETQRNKGNFPGRFSGRQFSNSRSEMNVSTLELGDSALYLCASSPWTYTYEQYFGPGTRLTVT.

The chain's CDR3 is CASSANPYREGSAEAFF. The CDR3 DNA is TGTGCCAGCAGCGCAAACCCATACAGGGAGGGTAGCGCTGAAGCTTTCTTT. The chain recombines TRBV11-3 with TRBJ1-1, with a tentative D call TRBD1 (6 bases). Trimming took 5 bases from V and 6 from J, leaving 25 bases between them. The length of the CDR3 is 17 residues. CDR1 is SGHNT and CDR2 is YENEEA in the germline V gene.

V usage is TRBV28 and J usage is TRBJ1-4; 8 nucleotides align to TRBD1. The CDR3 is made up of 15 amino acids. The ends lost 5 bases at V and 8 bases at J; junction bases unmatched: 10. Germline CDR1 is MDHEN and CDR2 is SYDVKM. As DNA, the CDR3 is TGTGCCAGCAGTCCTGCCGGGACAGGTGAAGAAAAACTGTTTTTT. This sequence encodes CASSPAGTGEEKLFF.

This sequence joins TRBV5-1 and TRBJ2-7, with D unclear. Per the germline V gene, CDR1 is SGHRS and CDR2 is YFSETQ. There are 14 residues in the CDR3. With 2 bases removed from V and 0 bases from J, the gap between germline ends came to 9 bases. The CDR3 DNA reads TGCGCCAGCAGCTTTCTCCAGGCCTCCTACGAGCAGTACTTC. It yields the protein CASSFLQASYEQYF.

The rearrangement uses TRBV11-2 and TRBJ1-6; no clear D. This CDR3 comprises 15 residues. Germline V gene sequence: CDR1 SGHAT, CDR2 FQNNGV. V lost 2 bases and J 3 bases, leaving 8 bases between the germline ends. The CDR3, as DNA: TGTGCCAGCAGCTTAAACGGGAACTATAATTCACCCCTCCACTTT. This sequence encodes CASSLNGNYNSPLHF.

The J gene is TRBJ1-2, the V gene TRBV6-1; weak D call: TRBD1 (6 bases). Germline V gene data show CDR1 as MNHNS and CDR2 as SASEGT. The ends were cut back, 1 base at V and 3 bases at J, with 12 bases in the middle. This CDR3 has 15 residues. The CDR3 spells CASSEVTGWDYGYTF. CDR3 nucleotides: TGTGCCAGCAGTGAAGTAACAGGGTGGGACTATGGCTACACCTTC.

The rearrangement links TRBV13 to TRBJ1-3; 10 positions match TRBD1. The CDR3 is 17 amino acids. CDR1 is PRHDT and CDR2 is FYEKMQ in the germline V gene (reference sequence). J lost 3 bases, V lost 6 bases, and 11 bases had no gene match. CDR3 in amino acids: CASRFDRGLGVGNTIYF. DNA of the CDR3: TGTGCCAGCAGATTCGACAGGGGGCTTGGGGTTGGAAACACCATATATTTT.

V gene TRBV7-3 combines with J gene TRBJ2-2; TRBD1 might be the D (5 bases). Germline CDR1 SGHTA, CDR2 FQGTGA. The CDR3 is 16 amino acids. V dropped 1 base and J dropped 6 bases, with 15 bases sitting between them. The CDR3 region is CASSLMGQGPSGELFF. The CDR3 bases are TGTGCCAGCAGCTTAATGGGGCAGGGTCCGTCCGGGGAGCTGTTTTTT.

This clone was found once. CDR3: CASSSPDEKLFF. The CDR3, as DNA: TGTGCCAGCAGCTCCCCGGATGAAAAACTGTTTTTT. The chain joins TRBV5-6 to TRBJ1-4; D is undetermined. The CDR3 is 12 residues long. Trimming shortened V by 3 bases and J by 6 bases, and 6 bases separated the two germline ends. Germline-derived CDR1 and CDR2 are SGHDT and YYEEEE. The full variable domain, with the rest looked up from reference TRBV5-6 and TRBJ1-4, is DAGVTQSPTHLIKTRGQQVTLRCSPKSGHDTVSWYQQALGQGPQFIFQYYEEEERQRGNFPDRFSGHQFPNYSSELNVNALLLGDSALYLCASSSPDEKLFFGSGTQLSVL.

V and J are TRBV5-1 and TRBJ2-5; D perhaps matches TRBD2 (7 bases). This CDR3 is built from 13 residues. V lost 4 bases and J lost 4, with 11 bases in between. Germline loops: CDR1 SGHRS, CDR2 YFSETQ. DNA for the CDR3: TGCGCCAGCAGCATAGGGGGGGGAGAGACCCAGTACTTC. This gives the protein CASSIGGGETQYF.

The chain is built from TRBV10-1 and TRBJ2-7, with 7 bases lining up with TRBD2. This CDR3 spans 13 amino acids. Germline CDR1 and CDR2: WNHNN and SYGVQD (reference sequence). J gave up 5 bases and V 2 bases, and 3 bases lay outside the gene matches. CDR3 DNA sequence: TGCGCCAGCAGTGAGAACGCGGGGGACGAGCAGTACTTC. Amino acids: CASSENAGDEQYF.

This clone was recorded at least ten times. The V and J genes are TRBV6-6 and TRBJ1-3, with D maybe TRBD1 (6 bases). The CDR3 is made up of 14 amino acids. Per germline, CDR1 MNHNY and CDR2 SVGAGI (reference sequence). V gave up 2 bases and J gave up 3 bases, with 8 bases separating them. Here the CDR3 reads CASSYEGVGNTIYF. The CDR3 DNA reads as TGTGCCAGCAGTTACGAGGGGGTTGGAAACACCATATATTTT.

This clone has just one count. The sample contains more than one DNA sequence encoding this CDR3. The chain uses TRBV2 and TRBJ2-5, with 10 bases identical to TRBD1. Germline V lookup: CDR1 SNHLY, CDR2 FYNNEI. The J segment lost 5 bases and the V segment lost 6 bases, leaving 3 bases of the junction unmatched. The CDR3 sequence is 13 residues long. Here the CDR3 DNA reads TGTGCCAGCAGGGGGACAGGGGTCGAGACCCAGTACTTC. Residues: CASRGTGVETQYF.

CDR3 residues: CASSYMRATTYEQYF. In DNA, the CDR3 is TGTGCCAGCAGTTACATGAGGGCAACTACCTACGAGCAGTACTTC. The chain joins TRBV6-5 to TRBJ2-7, with D possibly TRBD2 on 5 matching bases. The CDR3 length is 15 residues. Deletions cut 2 bases from V and 2 bases from J, with 13 bases between. Germline V gene lookup returns CDR1 MNHEY and CDR2 SVGAGI.

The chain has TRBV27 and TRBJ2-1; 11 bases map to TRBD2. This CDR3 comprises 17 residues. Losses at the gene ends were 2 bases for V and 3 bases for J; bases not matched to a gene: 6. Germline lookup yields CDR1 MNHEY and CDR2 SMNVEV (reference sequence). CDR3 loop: CASSLTSGGTLYNEQFF. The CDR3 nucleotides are TGTGCCAGCAGTTTAACTAGCGGGGGCACCCTCTACAATGAGCAGTTCTTC.

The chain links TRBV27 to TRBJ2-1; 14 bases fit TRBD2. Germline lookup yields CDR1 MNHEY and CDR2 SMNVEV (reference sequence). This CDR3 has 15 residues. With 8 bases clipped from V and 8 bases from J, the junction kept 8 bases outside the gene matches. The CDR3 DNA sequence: TGTGCCAGCGGTAAGACTAGCGGGGGGGGCCATGAGCAGTTCTTC. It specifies CASGKTSGGGHEQFF.